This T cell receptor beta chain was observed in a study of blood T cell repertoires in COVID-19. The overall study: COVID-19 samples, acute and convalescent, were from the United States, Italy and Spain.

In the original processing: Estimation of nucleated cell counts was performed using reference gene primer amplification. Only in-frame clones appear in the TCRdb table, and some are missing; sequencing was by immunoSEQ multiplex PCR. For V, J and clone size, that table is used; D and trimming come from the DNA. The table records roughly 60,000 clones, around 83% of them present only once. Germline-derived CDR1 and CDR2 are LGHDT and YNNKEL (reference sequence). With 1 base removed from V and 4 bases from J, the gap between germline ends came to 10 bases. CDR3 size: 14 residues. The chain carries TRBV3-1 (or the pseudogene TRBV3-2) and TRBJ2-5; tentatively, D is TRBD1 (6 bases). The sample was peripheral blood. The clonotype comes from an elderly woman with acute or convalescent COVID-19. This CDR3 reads CASSQAPGVETQYF. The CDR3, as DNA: TGTGCCAGCAGCCAAGCCCCAGGGGTAGAGACCCAGTACTTC.